This section outlines one T cell receptor beta chain sequence together with its context. What it recognizes is unknown. This entry comes from a study of vaccination and CD4 T cells after COVID-19. Study-wide context: Everyone enrolled got two doses of BNT162b2 or mRNA-1273 vaccine. Notes on the study in general: Detection of a median roughly 85% of reactive clones in convalescent patients was confined to the period after vaccination.

Unmatched junction bases numbered 4, after V lost 6 bases and J lost 0 bases. The CDR3 sequence is 14 residues long. In germline, CDR1 is SNHLY, CDR2 FYNNEI. As for treatment: approximately 9-day PBMC culture with coronavirus spike peptide pools or control peptides (ViraFEST assay). The Oncomine TCR Beta short-read assay sequenced DNA from cultured CD4+ T cells. Using its own MiXCR run on the PCR reads, TCRdb lists one record per CDR3 protein. The sample has 7,000 to 9,500 distinct CDR3 sequences, 55% seen once. The sample was CD4+ T cells from blood, cultured in vitro. The chain has TRBV2 and TRBJ1-1, with TRBD1 identical over 7 bases. The receptor was isolated from a human donor who had recovered from COVID-19. CDR3 protein: CASSWTGLNTEAFF. The CDR3 nucleotides read TGTGCCAGCAGCTGGACAGGACTGAACACTGAAGCTTTCTTT.